The 4 T cell receptor beta chains below all came from one sample that was sequenced in a study of tissue T cells after allogeneic stem cell transplantation. Regarding time point: mouse harvest day 14 after allogeneic transplant. Tail vein injection delivered 10^7 T-cell-depleted bone marrow cells and 10^6 splenic CD5+ T cells. Repertoires were generated with immunoSEQ multiplex PCR, while TCRdb's copy carries only in-frame clones and drops some. The sample has under 8,500 clones; around 35% are singletons. What was sequenced was skin. Every receptor here comes from a female BALB/c mouse given C57BL/6 T cells with graft-versus-host disease after an allogeneic hematopoietic cell transplant.

To note about this clone: The genes are named according to mouse. The read falls 1 residue short of the CDR3 end, and the missing part is taken from the germline J gene. The chain uses TRBV13-3 and TRBJ2-3, with 8 bases that match TRBD1. The CDR3 has 14 residues. Germline loops: CDR1 NNHDY, CDR2 SYVADS. Germline trimming cut 0 bases from V and 4 bases from J; bases unmatched to any gene: 1. CDR3 bases read: TGTGCCAGCAGTGATGGGACAGGGCCAGAAACGCTGTAT. It encodes CASSDGTGPETLY. The complete CDR3 reads CASSDGTGPETLYF.

This clone has more than one count but fewer than ten. These gene names are mouse names. The read stops 1 residue short of the end of the CDR3; the missing end is completed from the germline J gene. The rearrangement joins TRBV16 to TRBJ2-7; TRBD2 agrees at 9 bases. J gave up 4 bases and V 5 bases, and 3 bases lay outside the gene matches. This CDR3 has 13 residues. CDR1 is SGHSA and CDR2 is FRNQAP in the germline V gene. The CDR3: CASSPGGGYEQYF. The CDR3 bases that were read are TGTGCAAGCAGCCCTGGGGGGGGGTATGAACAGTAC.

On this clone itself: Gene names denote mouse genes. The read ends 1 residue shy of where the CDR3 ends; the end is completed using the germline J gene. The V call is TRBV31, the J call TRBJ1-4; perhaps TRBD1 as D (6 bases). CDR3 size: 14 residues. V was shortened by 0 bases and J by 4 bases, with 9 bases between the two germline ends. Per the germline V gene, CDR1 is GKSSPN and CDR2 is SITVG. This chain's CDR3 is CAWSLGTFNERLFF. The part of the CDR3 DNA that was read is TGTGCCTGGAGTCTAGGGACATTCAACGAAAGATTATTT.

This clone was picked up a small number of times. The gene names given are mouse names. The read ends 1 residue shy of where the CDR3 ends; the end is completed using the germline J gene. The chain combines TRBV26 with TRBJ1-1; D is unclear. The ends were cut back, 0 bases at V and 1 base at J, with 3 bases in the middle. The CDR3 has 13 amino acids. In germline, CDR1 is KGHPV, CDR2 FQNQEV (reference sequence). CDR3 DNA, as far as it was read: TGTGCCAGCAGTCTGTCAAAAAACACAGAAGTCTTC. Translating it yields CASSLSKNTEVF. The CDR3 as a whole reads CASSLSKNTEVFF.